These 28 T cell receptor beta chains share one sample of origin, sequenced in a study of cytomegalovirus exposure and HLA in healthy donors. The PCR had 60 Vbeta and 13 Jbeta primers. Assay: immunoSEQ multiplex PCR; the TCRdb copy retains only in-frame clones and omits some. This listing includes 100,000 to 150,000 clones. Sequences were obtained from PBMCs. The receptors were gathered from a man between 18 and 35 years old in good health and CMV-seronegative.

The chain is built from TRBV19 and TRBJ2-2; unclear D gene. V was shortened by 0 bases and J by 6 bases, with 5 bases between the two germline ends. CDR3 length equals 13 residues. In germline, CDR1 is LNHDA, CDR2 SQIVND (reference sequence). CDR3 DNA sequence: TGTGCCAGTAGTATAGATATCGCCGGGGAGCTGTTTTTT. As protein: CASSIDIAGELFF. Filled out from reference TRBV19 and TRBJ2-2, the complete variable domain reads DGGITQSPKYLFRKEGQNVTLSCEQNLNHDAMYWYRQDPGQGLRLIYYSQIVNDFQKGDIAEGYSVSREKKESFPLTVTSAQKNPTAFYLCASSIDIAGELFFGEGSRLTVL.

This sequence joins TRBV28 and TRBJ2-5; 13 bases map to TRBD2. The junction had 7 bases not matched to a gene; V was cut back by 5 bases and J by 1 base. This CDR3 is built from 17 residues. The germline CDR1 and CDR2 sequences are MDHEN and SYDVKM. The CDR3 reads CASSGTSGVGVQETQYF. The CDR3 coding sequence is TGTGCCAGCAGTGGGACTAGCGGGGTTGGAGTCCAAGAGACCCAGTACTTC.

This chain connects TRBV29-1 to TRBJ1-1, with 8 bases lining up with TRBD1. The CDR3 length is 14 residues. Germline V gene sequence: CDR1 SQVTM, CDR2 ANQGSEA. Trimming took 6 bases from V and 4 from J; bases not matched to a gene: 10. CDR3 DNA: TGCAGCGTCCGAGGACAGGGTTCTACCACTGAAGCTTTCTTT. Residues: CSVRGQGSTTEAFF.

The chain joins TRBV5-6 to TRBJ2-1, with 9 bases that match TRBD2. The CDR3 length is 15 residues. Germline assignment: CDR1 SGHDT and CDR2 YYEEEE. Trimming cost V 1 base and J 4 bases; bases outside gene matches: 3. The CDR3 DNA reads TGTGCCAGCAGCTTGAGTAGCGGGGGATACAATGAGCAGTTCTTC. It specifies CASSLSSGGYNEQFF. Looking up the rest from reference TRBV5-6 and TRBJ2-1 gives the full variable domain: DAGVTQSPTHLIKTRGQQVTLRCSPKSGHDTVSWYQQALGQGPQFIFQYYEEEERQRGNFPDRFSGHQFPNYSSELNVNALLLGDSALYLCASSLSSGGYNEQFFGPGTRLTVL.

The chain carries TRBV6-1 and TRBJ1-6; 8 positions agree with TRBD1. The CDR3 is made up of 16 amino acids. CDR1 and CDR2 from the germline V gene are MNHNS and SASEGT. V shed 3 bases and J 8 bases; nucleotides not matched to a gene: 9. DNA of the CDR3: TGTGCCAGCAGTGAGTGGGAGACAGGGGAGGATTCACCCCTCCACTTT. Its translation is CASSEWETGEDSPLHF.

V gene TRBV30 combines with J gene TRBJ1-4; 9 nucleotides align to TRBD1. The CDR3 spans 16 residues. Germline trimming cut 3 bases from V and 7 bases from J; bases unmatched to any gene: 12. Germline CDR1 is GTSNPN and CDR2 is SVGIG (reference sequence). The CDR3 DNA reads TGTGCCTGGAGCGTGGGGGGGGGACAGGGTTTTGAAAAACTGTTTTTT. Encoded protein: CAWSVGGGQGFEKLFF.

The rearrangement uses TRBV30 and TRBJ1-3; 7 bases are shared with TRBD1. This CDR3 region has 20 residues. Germline loops: CDR1 GTSNPN, CDR2 SVGIG (reference sequence). V shed 1 base and J 4 bases; nucleotides not matched to a gene: 22. The CDR3 loop reads CAWSGLKPETWTGGGNTIYF. CDR3 in DNA: TGTGCCTGGAGTGGTTTAAAACCTGAAACTTGGACAGGTGGAGGAAACACCATATATTTT.

The chain recombines TRBV6-1 with TRBJ2-5; D is unclear. TRBJ2-7 matches the DNA end more closely, so the J call is doubtful. The CDR3 covers 13 residues. Germline values: CDR1 MNHNS, CDR2 SASEGT. CDR3 sequence reads: CASSESVMYEQYF. CDR3 in DNA: TGTGCCAGCAGTGAAAGTGTTATGTACGAGCAGTACTTC.

V gene TRBV11-2 combines with J gene TRBJ2-7; maybe TRBD1 (5 bases). The V end lost 8 bases, the J end lost 5 bases, and 19 bases lay between the germline ends. Germline CDR1 SGHAT, CDR2 FQNNGV. The CDR3 is 14 amino acids. CDR3 sequence: CASAKRAGWHEQYF. The DNA of the CDR3 is TGTGCCAGCGCGAAAAGGGCAGGGTGGCACGAGCAGTACTTC.

V is TRBV6-5 and J is TRBJ1-1, with D perhaps matching TRBD1 (6 bases). CDR3 length: 15 residues. From germline, CDR1 is MNHEY and CDR2 SVGAGI. V was clipped by 0 bases and J by 1 base, with 9 bases between them. Here the CDR3 DNA reads TGTGCCAGCAGTTACTCGACAGGTTCGAACACTGAAGCTTTCTTT. It yields the protein CASSYSTGSNTEAFF.

The rearrangement joins TRBV7-2 to TRBJ2-5; D might be TRBD2 (5 bases). V lost 1 base and J lost 8, with 8 bases in between. The CDR3 sequence is 12 residues long. CDR1 is SGHTA, CDR2 FQGNSA, per germline. CDR3 residues: CASSLVRGTQYF. For the CDR3, the DNA is TGTGCCAGCAGCTTAGTACGGGGTACCCAGTACTTC.

The chain links TRBV5-1 to TRBJ2-7, with a possible D match to TRBD2 (6 bases). This CDR3 comprises 14 residues. V was clipped by 0 bases and J by 1 base, with 8 bases between them. CDR1 is SGHRS, CDR2 YFSETQ, per germline. The CDR3 loop reads CASSLGLGSYEQYF. DNA of the CDR3: TGCGCCAGCAGCTTGGGACTAGGGTCCTACGAGCAGTACTTC.

J is TRBJ1-6 and V is TRBV13, with 9 positions matching TRBD1. CDR3 length equals 17 residues. The J segment lost 4 bases and the V segment lost 1 base, leaving 5 bases of the junction unmatched. Germline loops: CDR1 PRHDT, CDR2 FYEKMQ (reference sequence). The CDR3 loop is CASSLVGDRAYNSPLHF. Written as DNA, the CDR3 is TGTGCCAGCAGCTTAGTGGGGGACAGGGCTTATAATTCACCCCTCCACTTT.

This sequence joins TRBV5-1 and TRBJ2-5, with no clear D. The CDR3 spans 13 residues. The V gene lost 0 bases and the J gene lost 5 bases, with 8 bases spanning the gap. CDR1 is SGHRS, CDR2 YFSETQ, per germline. The DNA of the CDR3 is TGCGCCAGCAGCTTGGCCGTGCGGGAGACCCAGTACTTC. Protein sequence: CASSLAVRETQYF.

V gene TRBV10-1 combines with J gene TRBJ2-3; TRBD2 aligns across 8 bases. The V segment lost 4 bases and the J segment 1 base; nucleotides outside the gene matches: 7. The CDR3 is 16 amino acids. CDR1 is WNHNN, CDR2 SYGVQD, per germline (reference sequence). The DNA for the CDR3 is TGCGCCAGCAGTGGCGGCACCGGGAGGGGCACAGATACGCAGTATTTT. This translates into CASSGGTGRGTDTQYF.

This sequence joins TRBV6-1 and TRBJ2-7; possible D gene TRBD2, 6 bases. The V gene's germline CDR1 is MNHNS and CDR2 SASEGT. Trimming removed 1 base at V and 6 bases at J, with 19 bases between. The length of the CDR3 is 16 residues. The CDR3 protein is CASSEVAGSSVFEQYF. The CDR3 DNA reads as TGTGCCAGCAGTGAAGTGGCGGGGAGTTCAGTCTTCGAGCAGTACTTC.

This chain uses TRBV18 with TRBJ1-1; maybe TRBD1 (5 bases). V gave up 2 bases and J gave up 3 bases, with 13 bases separating them. Germline V gene sequence: CDR1 KGHSH, CDR2 LQKENI. The CDR3 totals 15 residues. The CDR3 region is CASSPVAGLDTEAFF. The CDR3 DNA sequence: TGTGCCAGCTCACCAGTTGCGGGGCTCGACACTGAAGCTTTCTTT.

The V and J genes are TRBV5-6 and TRBJ2-7; TRBD1 matches 9 bases. Germline values: CDR1 SGHDT, CDR2 YYEEEE. The CDR3 is made up of 14 amino acids. V dropped 4 bases and J dropped 5; count of bases not matched to a gene: 7. The CDR3 region has the DNA TGTGCCAGCAGCCAACAGGGGGCAAGGGACGAGCAGTACTTC. Its protein is CASSQQGARDEQYF.

Here the CDR3 DNA reads TGTGCCAGCAGACAGAGTTGGCACAACACTGAAGCTTTCTTT. Translated, it gives CASRQSWHNTEAFF. The rearrangement links TRBV5-4 to TRBJ1-1, with D uncertain. This CDR3 comprises 14 residues. Germline V gene data show CDR1 as SGHNT and CDR2 as YYREEE (reference sequence). V lost 5 bases and J lost 2, with 13 bases in between. Drawing the rest from reference TRBV5-4 and TRBJ1-1, the complete variable domain is ETGVTQSPTHLIKTRGQQVTLRCSSQSGHNTVSWYQQALGQGPQFIFQYYREEENGRGNFPPRFSGLQFPNYSSELNVNALELDDSALYLCASRQSWHNTEAFFGQGTRLTVV.

The chain has TRBV6-4 and TRBJ2-3; TRBD2 agrees at 8 bases. The CDR3 has 14 amino acids. Per germline, CDR1 MRHNA and CDR2 SNTAGT. V shed 3 bases, J shed 1 base, and the junction held 0 bases outside the gene matches. The CDR3 region is CASSELAGTDTQYF. In nucleotides, the CDR3 is TGTGCCAGCAGTGAACTAGCGGGCACAGATACGCAGTATTTT.

The gene calls are TRBV6-4 and TRBJ2-3; 13 bases align to TRBD2. The germline gives CDR1 MRHNA, CDR2 SNTAGT. Unmatched junction bases numbered 1, after V lost 3 bases and J lost 4 bases. This CDR3 comprises 15 residues. In DNA, the CDR3 is TGTGCCAGCAGTGAAGGACTAGCGGGAGCAGATACGCAGTATTTT. Translation gives CASSEGLAGADTQYF.

This chain connects TRBV7-9 to TRBJ2-7; TRBD2 matches at 11 bases. V was clipped by 5 bases and J by 6 bases; unmatched bases: 15. The CDR3 spans 17 residues. Per germline, CDR1 SEHNR and CDR2 FQNEAQ (reference sequence). CDR3 residues: CASSQRLSGRVLVEQYF. DNA of the CDR3: TGTGCCAGCAGCCAACGTCTTAGCGGGAGGGTTCTAGTCGAGCAGTACTTC.

The chain combines TRBV27 with TRBJ1-5; the match to TRBD1 covers 7 bases. Germline lookup yields CDR1 MNHEY and CDR2 SMNVEV (reference sequence). The CDR3 covers 15 residues. The J segment lost 5 bases and the V segment lost 5 bases, leaving 9 bases of the junction unmatched. The CDR3 DNA follows: TGTGCCAGCAGTCAATTAGGGGGCGCCTATCAGCCCCAGCATTTT. Amino acid sequence: CASSQLGGAYQPQHF.

V is TRBV30 and J is TRBJ1-5; perhaps TRBD1 as D (6 bases). V lost 2 bases and J 6 bases, leaving 14 bases between the germline ends. The germline CDR1 and CDR2 sequences are GTSNPN and SVGIG (reference sequence). The CDR3 loop spans 14 amino acids. CDR3 region: CAWSPTGITQPQHF. CDR3 nucleotides: TGTGCCTGGAGTCCGACAGGAATAACTCAGCCCCAGCATTTT.

The chain uses TRBV7-9 and TRBJ2-7; the match to TRBD2 covers 8 bases. Germline CDR1 reads SEHNR; CDR2 reads FQNEAQ (reference sequence). The CDR3 is 16 residues long. Unmatched junction bases numbered 12, after V lost 4 bases and J lost 4 bases. CDR3 sequence: CASSSPLGVAGYEQYF. The CDR3 DNA follows: TGTGCCAGCAGCTCCCCCTTGGGGGTAGCGGGGTACGAGCAGTACTTC.

The chain links TRBV4-1 to TRBJ1-2; D gene uncertain. This CDR3 has 16 residues. Trimming removed 1 base at V and 8 bases at J, with 20 bases between. Looked up from germline, CDR1 is MGHRA and CDR2 is YSYEKL. The CDR3 region has the DNA TGCGCCAGCAGCCAAGTTGGAGGTTGGCTGGCATCCGGCTACACCTTC. Protein: CASSQVGGWLASGYTF.

This chain uses TRBV29-1 with TRBJ2-1; 16 nucleotides line up with TRBD2. Germline CDR1 is SQVTM and CDR2 is ANQGSEA. V shed 7 bases, J shed 9 bases, and the junction held 3 bases outside the gene matches. The CDR3 loop spans 13 amino acids. The CDR3 is CSGGLAGGGEQFF. Here the CDR3 DNA reads TGCAGCGGGGGACTAGCGGGAGGGGGTGAGCAGTTCTTC.

The chain employs TRBV28 and TRBJ2-3; 9 bases line up with TRBD2. V gave up 3 bases and J gave up 6 bases; unmatched junction bases: 13. This CDR3 spans 17 amino acids. Looked up from germline, CDR1 is MDHEN and CDR2 is SYDVKM. Here the CDR3 reads CASSFIRMREGPDTQYF. The DNA for the CDR3 is TGTGCCAGCAGTTTTATAAGGATGCGGGAGGGCCCGGATACGCAGTATTTT.